A selection of T cell receptor beta chains follows, all from one sample in a study of blood T cell repertoires in COVID-19. Clones were sequenced by immunoSEQ multiplex PCR, and TCRdb holds only the in-frame ones, with some missing. The table lists about 500,000 clones, 89% of them singletons. Sequencing was done on a sample of peripheral blood. These receptors were taken from a man aged 18 to 29 with COVID-19, enrolled during active disease. Each CDR3 is given with its conserved first and last residue. D genes are given only for firm matches. Only some rows state a clone size, as once, few, many or a class for expanded clones.

>.|.|TRBV12-3/TRBV12-4|TRBJ2-5
TGTGCCAGCTGGGGGCCTTCCCGGATCCAGTACTTC
CASWGPSRIQYF
>few|.|TRBV11-2|TRBJ1-6
TGTGCCAGCAGCCCCCAGGGACGGGGGGCGAATTCACCCCTCCACTTT
CASSPQGRGANSPLHF
>.|TRBD2|TRBV27|TRBJ2-5
TGTGCCAGCAGTTTATTAGGTGGGACTAGCGGGGGCCGCTACCAAGAGACCCAGTACTTC
CASSLLGGTSGGRYQETQYF
>.|.|TRBV7-2|TRBJ2-5
TGTGCCAGCAGGATGCGGGATCGGTACCAAGAGACCCAGTACTTC
CASRMRDRYQETQYF
>.|.|TRBV12-3/TRBV12-4|TRBJ2-3
TGTGCCAGCAGGAAAACTAGCACAGATACGCAGTATTTT
CASRKTSTDTQYF
>.|.|TRBV9|TRBJ2-5
TGTGCCAGCAGCGTAGGAGGCGGGGAGACCCAGTACTTC
CASSVGGGETQYF
>.|TRBD1|TRBV5-5|TRBJ2-5
TGTGCCAGCAGCTTCCGTGGGACAGGGAGGGGAGAGACCCAGTACTTC
CASSFRGTGRGETQYF
>.|.|TRBV5-3|TRBJ1-6
TGTGCCAGAAGCCCCGGGGCCGCGGGACGAGCCTATAATTCACCCCTCCACTTT
CARSPGAAGRAYNSPLHF
>.|.|TRBV14|TRBJ1-1
TGTGCCAGCAGCCTGGGGAGGATGGAAGCTTTCTTT
CASSLGRMEAFF
>.|TRBD2|TRBV7-9|TRBJ2-1
TGTGCCAGCAGCTTAGTGACTAGCGGTGGGGTGTACTCCTACAATGAGCAGTTCTTC
CASSLVTSGGVYSYNEQFF
>.|.|TRBV6-5|TRBJ2-5
TGTGCCAGCAGTCCCGACATGCCCCAAGAGACCCAGTACTTC
CASSPDMPQETQYF
>.|.|TRBV19|TRBJ2-1
TGTGCCACCCAGATGTACGGGGACAATGAGCAGTTCTTC
CATQMYGDNEQFF
>.|TRBD1|TRBV24-1|TRBJ2-2
TGTGCCACCAGTGAAACAGGGGGGCCCACCGGGGAGCTGTTTTTT
CATSETGGPTGELFF
>.|.|TRBV21-1|TRBJ2-3
TGTGCCAGCAGCAAAAAGCCGTCGGACAGGGCGGTCAGCACAGATACGCAGTATTTT
CASSKKPSDRAVSTDTQYF
>.|TRBD1|TRBV19|TRBJ1-1
TGTGCCAGTAGTATAGAAGGACAGGGTGTAACTGAAGCTTTCTTT
CASSIEGQGVTEAFF
>.|.|TRBV5-1|TRBJ2-5
TGCGCCAGCAGCTTGGCGGGGGCGGGAGCAGAGACCCAGTACTTC
CASSLAGAGAETQYF
>.|.|TRBV19|TRBJ2-3
TGTGCCAGTAGTGTACAACCGGGACTGACAGATACGCAGTATTTT
CASSVQPGLTDTQYF
>.|TRBD2|TRBV3-1/TRBV3-2|TRBJ2-3
TGTGCCAGCAGCCAAGTGGGGGGGGGACATACGCAGTATTTT
CASSQVGGGHTQYF
>.|TRBD1|TRBV29-1|TRBJ2-1
TGCAGCGTAGGGGTGACAGGGGAGAATGAGCAGTTCTTC
CSVGVTGENEQFF
>.|.|TRBV11-2|TRBJ1-1
TGTGCCAGCAGCTTCGCAGGGAGGTGGACTGAAGCTTTCTTT
CASSFAGRWTEAFF
>.|TRBD2|TRBV7-3|TRBJ2-1
TGTGCCAGCAGCCTCCTAGCGGGAGGGCCCAATGAGCAGTTCTTC
CASSLLAGGPNEQFF
>.|.|TRBV5-8|TRBJ2-2
TGTGCCAGCAGCCCGGATTGGGGGGATGGGGAGCTGTTTTTT
CASSPDWGDGELFF
>.|TRBD2|TRBV13|TRBJ2-3
TGTGCCAGCAGCTTTAATCGGGAGGTACATACGCAGTATTTT
CASSFNREVHTQYF
>.|.|TRBV18|TRBJ1-4
TGTGCCAGCTCACCAGGAGGAACTAATGAAAAACTGTTTTTT
CASSPGGTNEKLFF
>.|.|TRBV11-2|TRBJ2-1
TGTGCCAGCAGCTTAACCGGAGGGAGCTCCTACAATGAGCAGTTCTTC
CASSLTGGSSYNEQFF
>.|.|TRBV4-2|TRBJ1-4
TGTGCCAGCAGCCCGCCCCATCGGAATGAAAAACTGTTTTTT
CASSPPHRNEKLFF
>.|TRBD1|TRBV11-3|TRBJ1-6
TGTGCCAGCAGAGAGAACCTTGGACAGGGATACTCCTATAATTCACCCCTCCACTTT
CASRENLGQGYSYNSPLHF
>.|TRBD2|TRBV4-2|TRBJ2-7
TGTGCCAGCAGCCAAGCTTCGGCTAGCGGGAGCTCCTACGAGCAGTACTTC
CASSQASASGSSYEQYF
>few|TRBD1|TRBV7-3|TRBJ2-6
TGTGCCAGCAGCGGATTAGGGACAGGGGGCTCTGGGGCCAACGTCCTGACTTTC
CASSGLGTGGSGANVLTF
>.|.|TRBV2|TRBJ2-6
TGTGCCAGCAGTGTGCAGGCCTCATTCTCTGGGGCCAACGTCCTGACTTTC
CASSVQASFSGANVLTF
>once|.|TRBV5-6|TRBJ1-1
TGTGCCAGCAGCTTGCCAGGGAACACTGAAGCTTTCTTT
CASSLPGNTEAFF
>.|.|TRBV11-1|TRBJ1-1
TGTGCCAGCAGCTTAGCGTGGGGCTATAACACTGAAGCTTTCTTT
CASSLAWGYNTEAFF
>.|.|TRBV27|TRBJ2-1
TGTGCCAGCAGTTCACAGGCCTTTACCGCCAATGAGCAGTTCTTC
CASSSQAFTANEQFF
>.|TRBD1|TRBV27|TRBJ1-3
TGTGCCAGCAGGGGCCTTGACAGGGCTGGAAACACCATATATTTT
CASRGLDRAGNTIYF
>.|.|TRBV24-1|TRBJ1-2
TGTGCCACCCGAGGCGACTATGGCTACACCTTC
CATRGDYGYTF